These 27 T cell receptor beta chains were all obtained from the same sample, sequenced in a study of blood T cell repertoires in COVID-19. Profiled with immunoSEQ multiplex PCR; TCRdb holds only in-frame clones, not every one. The repertoire consists of around 400,000 clones, with around 87% occurring once and the leading ten covering about 2%. The material sequenced was peripheral blood. These receptors were collected from an older woman with COVID-19, enrolled during active disease.

This clone was detected only once. V usage is TRBV7-9 and J usage is TRBJ2-1, with D maybe TRBD2 (6 bases). V lost 1 base, J lost 0 bases, and 13 bases lay in between. In germline, CDR1 is SEHNR, CDR2 FQNEAQ (reference sequence). This CDR3 has 17 amino acids. The CDR3 reads CASSLGRGGSSYNEQFF. For the CDR3, the DNA is TGTGCCAGCAGCTTAGGGCGGGGCGGTAGCTCCTACAATGAGCAGTTCTTC.

The chain carries TRBV14 and TRBJ1-2, with TRBD1 matching 8 bases. The germline gives CDR1 SGHDN, CDR2 FVKESK. V gave up 6 bases and J gave up 4 bases; unmatched junction bases: 4. The CDR3 runs to 13 residues. The CDR3 DNA reads as TGTGCCAGCAGTCCAACAGGGGGCTATGGCTACACCTTC. Its protein product is CASSPTGGYGYTF.

CDR3 nucleotides: TGTGCCAGCAGCGCACTAGATTGGGACAGGGGTTACGAGCAGTACTTC. It specifies CASSALDWDRGYEQYF. This chain joins TRBV7-6 and TRBJ2-7; 10 bases agree with TRBD1. Trimming removed 5 bases from V and 4 bases from J; junction bases left unmatched: 11. The germline V gene encodes CDR1 SGHVS and CDR2 FNYEAQ. There are 16 residues in the CDR3. Complete variable domain (other parts from reference TRBV7-6 and TRBJ2-7): GAGVSQSPRYKVTKRGQDVALRCDPISGHVSLYWYRQALGQGPEFLTYFNYEAQQDKSGLPNDRFSAERPEGSISTLTIQRTEQRDSAMYRCASSALDWDRGYEQYFGPGTRLTVT.

This chain joins TRBV7-8 and TRBJ2-7; 7 nucleotides agree with TRBD2. Germline CDR1 is SGHVS and CDR2 is FQNEAQ. The ends lost 5 bases at V and 0 bases at J; junction bases unmatched: 7. The CDR3 extends over 15 amino acids. The CDR3 DNA reads as TGTGCCAGCAGCAGCGGGACTCAAGCCTCCTACGAGCAGTACTTC. Residues: CASSSGTQASYEQYF. The whole variable domain, remainder taken from reference TRBV7-8 and TRBJ2-7, is GAGVSQSPRYKVAKRGQDVALRCDPISGHVSLFWYQQALGQGPEFLTYFQNEAQLDKSGLPSDRFFAERPEGSVSTLKIQRTQQEDSAVYLCASSSGTQASYEQYFGPGTRLTVT.

The chain carries TRBV5-1 and TRBJ2-1; TRBD1 might be the D (6 bases). The CDR3 loop spans 16 amino acids. Trimming cost V 2 bases and J 7 bases, with 19 bases left between them. Germline lookup yields CDR1 SGHRS and CDR2 YFSETQ. The CDR3 nucleotides are TGCGCCAGCAGCTTTTGGACAGCCGCAGAAGAAAATGAGCAGTTCTTC. The encoded protein is CASSFWTAAEENEQFF. The full variable domain, rest sourced from reference TRBV5-1 and TRBJ2-1, is KAGVTQTPRYLIKTRGQQVTLSCSPISGHRSVSWYQQTPGQGLQFLFEYFSETQRNKGNFPGRFSGRQFSNSRSEMNVSTLELGDSALYLCASSFWTAAEENEQFFGPGTRLTVL.

The V and J genes are TRBV25-1 and TRBJ1-1; 7 nucleotides agree with TRBD1. The V and J ends lost 5 bases and 6 bases, in that order; junction bases with no gene match: 15. The germline gives CDR1 MGHDK, CDR2 SYGVNS. The CDR3 consists of 16 residues. CDR3 nucleotide sequence: TGTGCCAGCAGTCCTTCAGGAAGGGGGCGCGGGCCTGAAGCTTTCTTT. This encodes CASSPSGRGRGPEAFF.

The chain is built from TRBV14 and TRBJ1-1, with unresolved D. V lost 7 bases to trimming and J lost 3 bases, with 12 bases between them. The CDR3 extends over 13 amino acids. Germline V gives CDR1 SGHDN, CDR2 FVKESK. The CDR3: CASTGVGHTEAFF. The CDR3 DNA reads as TGTGCCAGCACCGGGGTCGGGCACACTGAAGCTTTCTTT.

The V call is TRBV19, the J call TRBJ2-5; 13 bases fit TRBD2. CDR3 length equals 17 residues. Looked up from germline, CDR1 is LNHDA and CDR2 is SQIVND (reference sequence). Losses at the gene ends were 3 bases for V and 1 base for J; bases not matched to a gene: 5. CDR3: CASSIRRTSGGQETQYF. The CDR3 DNA reads as TGTGCCAGTAGTATCCGCCGGACTAGCGGGGGCCAAGAGACCCAGTACTTC.

The chain is built from TRBV5-4 and TRBJ2-1, with 7 bases aligning to TRBD2. V was pared by 0 bases and J by 4 bases, with 7 bases of the junction left unmatched. The CDR3 has 16 amino acids. Germline values: CDR1 SGHNT, CDR2 YYREEE (reference sequence). CDR3 amino acids: CASSLAAASGYNEQFF. The CDR3 DNA is TGTGCCAGCAGCTTGGCCGCGGCTAGCGGTTACAATGAGCAGTTCTTC.

This chain connects TRBV27 to TRBJ2-7; 12 nucleotides match TRBD1. Germline CDR1 MNHEY, CDR2 SMNVEV (reference sequence). V lost 6 bases to trimming and J lost 4 bases; unmatched junction nucleotides: 13. This CDR3 is 17 amino acids long. The CDR3 protein is CASSPLLPGQGAYEQYF. CDR3 DNA: TGTGCCAGCAGCCCCCTCCTCCCGGGACAGGGGGCATACGAGCAGTACTTC.

With respect to this clone: Other DNA sequences in this sample translate to the same CDR3. V is TRBV5-1 and J is TRBJ2-1, with 7 positions matching TRBD1. V was pared by 2 bases and J by 7 bases, with 0 bases of the junction left unmatched. CDR1 and CDR2 (germline): SGHRS, YFSETQ. This CDR3 is built from 12 residues. The CDR3 DNA sequence: TGCGCCAGCAGCTTACAGGGGAATGAGCAGTTCTTC. It encodes CASSLQGNEQFF.

The gene calls are TRBV5-5 and TRBJ2-2; 10 nucleotides align to TRBD2. Trimming removed 2 bases from V and 0 bases from J; junction bases left unmatched: 1. This CDR3 region has 16 residues. CDR1 SGHKS and CDR2 YYEKEE come from the germline V gene (reference sequence). The CDR3, as DNA: TGTGCCAGCAGCTTACTAGCGGGGACGAACACCGGGGAGCTGTTTTTT. Translation: CASSLLAGTNTGELFF.

The chain couples TRBV2 to TRBJ1-2; TRBD1 matches 9 bases. CDR1 and CDR2 (germline): SNHLY, FYNNEI. CDR3 length equals 14 residues. With 6 bases clipped from V and 4 bases from J, the junction kept 6 bases outside the gene matches. CDR3 sequence (DNA): TGTGCCAGCAGGGGACAGGGTCTCGGCTATGGCTACACCTTC. This codes for CASRGQGLGYGYTF.

J is TRBJ2-3 and V is TRBV5-1, with 7 bases that match TRBD2. The CDR3 length is 15 residues. Germline CDR1 reads SGHRS; CDR2 reads YFSETQ. V was clipped by 7 bases and J by 2 bases; unmatched bases: 10. In DNA, the CDR3 is TGCGCCAGCTACCCGGCCGGGGGGATCACAGATACGCAGTATTTT. This encodes CASYPAGGITDTQYF. Drawing the rest from reference TRBV5-1 and TRBJ2-3, the complete variable domain is KAGVTQTPRYLIKTRGQQVTLSCSPISGHRSVSWYQQTPGQGLQFLFEYFSETQRNKGNFPGRFSGRQFSNSRSEMNVSTLELGDSALYLCASYPAGGITDTQYFGPGTRLTVL.

This clone has a handful of counts. The V call is TRBV3-1 (or the pseudogene TRBV3-2), the J call TRBJ2-2; 7 bases match TRBD2. The CDR3 spans 16 residues. The V gene end was trimmed by 5 bases and the J gene end by 6 bases; junction bases not matched to a gene: 12. CDR1 and CDR2 from the germline V gene are LGHDT and YNNKEL (reference sequence). The CDR3 region is CASSALRGEWAGELFF. The CDR3 DNA reads TGTGCCAGCAGCGCTCTCCGGGGGGAGTGGGCCGGGGAGCTGTTTTTT.

The chain has TRBV2 and TRBJ1-1, with 9 bases that match TRBD1. The CDR3 is 18 residues long. Trimming cost V 5 bases and J 0 bases; bases outside gene matches: 13. Germline lookup yields CDR1 SNHLY and CDR2 FYNNEI. This chain's CDR3 is CASSPNRDRVPMNTEAFF. Written as DNA, the CDR3 is TGTGCCAGCAGTCCCAACCGGGACAGGGTCCCTATGAACACTGAAGCTTTCTTT. Variable domain in full (rest from reference TRBV2 and TRBJ1-1): EPEVTQTPSHQVTQMGQEVILRCVPISNHLYFYWYRQILGQKVEFLVSFYNNEISEKSEIFDDQFSVERPDGSNFTLKIRSTKLEDSAMYFCASSPNRDRVPMNTEAFFGQGTRLTVV.

J is TRBJ1-4 and V is TRBV12-3 or TRBV12-4; D is unresolved. V shed 7 bases and J shed 8 bases, with 14 bases lying between them. CDR3 length: 13 residues. This CDR3 is CASTMWTGEKLFF. CDR3 sequence (DNA): TGTGCCAGCACCATGTGGACTGGGGAAAAACTGTTTTTT.

V and J are TRBV7-2 and TRBJ1-4, with TRBD1 as a possible D gene (5 bases). Between the trimmed V and J ends, which lost 4 bases and 10 bases, there was a span of 19 bases. The germline CDR1 and CDR2 sequences are SGHTA and FQGNSA. The CDR3 covers 15 residues. CDR3: CASSYTGTESAKLFF. CDR3 bases: TGTGCCAGCAGCTATACAGGAACGGAGAGCGCAAAACTGTTTTTT.

Concerning this clone: Other DNA sequences in this specimen translate into the identical CDR3. The rearrangement uses TRBV19 and TRBJ2-1, with 9 bases lining up with TRBD2. The CDR3 is 15 residues long. Trimming at V came to 4 bases and at J to 4 bases, leaving 5 bases not matched to a gene. From germline, CDR1 is LNHDA and CDR2 SQIVND (reference sequence). CDR3 protein: CASSSAGGKYNEQFF. The CDR3 coding sequence is TGTGCCAGTAGTAGCGCGGGGGGGAAGTACAATGAGCAGTTCTTC.

A single count supports this clone. An end of the junction differs from the germline gene, which may be a read error. The rearrangement links TRBV15 to TRBJ2-3, with 9 bases aligning to TRBD2. CDR3 length: 17 residues. Germline V lookup: CDR1 LNHNV, CDR2 YYDKDF (reference sequence). The CDR3 DNA follows: TGTGCCACCGGCAGAGGAGGCGGGGGGGCTGGCACAGATACGCAGTATTTT. Residues: CATGRGGGGAGTDTQYF.

Written as DNA, the CDR3 is TGCGCCAGCAGCTTGGGTGGTCTGGCGGGTGGTGGTAATTCACCCCTCCACTTT. This sequence encodes CASSLGGLAGGGNSPLHF. V gene TRBV5-1 combines with J gene TRBJ1-6; D not resolved. The V and J ends lost 0 bases and 6 bases respectively, with 19 bases between them. This CDR3 region has 18 residues. Germline CDR1 is SGHRS and CDR2 is YFSETQ.

The rearrangement joins TRBV5-3 to TRBJ2-2, with D unresolved. TRBV5-3 is labeled an ORF, and its function is uncertain. The V end lost 1 base, the J end lost 7 bases, and 11 bases lay between the germline ends. This CDR3 contains 14 residues. CDR3 in amino acids: CARSLSTSGGELFF. As DNA, the CDR3 is TGTGCCAGAAGCTTGTCGACCTCGGGCGGGGAGCTGTTTTTT.

Here the CDR3 reads CASSEARDTEAFF. DNA of the CDR3: TGTGCCAGCAGTGAGGCCAGGGACACTGAAGCTTTCTTT. This rearrangement joins TRBV2 to TRBJ1-1; a weak D match, TRBD1 (5 bases). Germline CDR1 is SNHLY and CDR2 is FYNNEI. The V and J ends lost 3 bases and 3 bases respectively, with 8 bases between them. CDR3 length equals 13 residues.

This clone was recorded only once. This chain uses TRBV20-1 with TRBJ2-5; TRBD2 aligns across 9 bases. V trimming: 3 bases; J trimming: 3 bases; junction bases outside the gene matches: 8. The length of the CDR3 is 15 residues. Germline CDR1 reads DFQATT; CDR2 reads SNEGSKA (reference sequence). CDR3: CSASGSGTSKETQYF. DNA of the CDR3: TGCAGTGCTAGTGGGTCCGGGACTAGCAAAGAGACCCAGTACTTC.

In regard to this clone: The same CDR3 is also encoded by other DNA sequences in this sample. The V call is TRBV5-1, the J call TRBJ2-5; tentative D call: TRBD2 (5 bases). Germline CDR1 reads SGHRS; CDR2 reads YFSETQ. V gave up 4 bases and J gave up 5 bases, with 9 bases separating them. CDR3 length: 12 residues. The CDR3 sequence: CASSPPGETQYF. The CDR3 DNA is TGCGCCAGCAGCCCCCCGGGGGAGACCCAGTACTTC.

The genes are TRBV5-5 and TRBJ2-5, with TRBD2 matching 9 bases. Germline CDR1 SGHKS, CDR2 YYEKEE (reference sequence). The V and J ends lost 5 bases and 5 bases, in that order; junction bases with no gene match: 10. The CDR3 consists of 15 residues. The CDR3 DNA is TGTGCCAGCAGTGGCGGGGGGGCCGGAGGGGAGACCCAGTACTTC. As protein: CASSGGGAGGETQYF.

The V and J genes are TRBV7-2 and TRBJ2-7; D perhaps matches TRBD1 (6 bases). Between the trimmed V and J ends, which lost 1 base and 2 bases, there was a span of 9 bases. The length of the CDR3 is 14 residues. The germline V gene encodes CDR1 SGHTA and CDR2 FQGNSA. The CDR3 is CASSLVGGPYEQYF. DNA of the CDR3: TGTGCCAGCAGCTTAGTTGGGGGCCCCTACGAGCAGTACTTC.